This T cell receptor beta chain was recorded in a study of T cell responses to AZD1222 COVID-19 vaccine. Whole-study results and caveats: Donors were chiefly white British, with a greater number of females, and clonal diversity was perhaps underestimated. Spike-specific TCR breadth and depth were elevated following two AZD1222 doses. No repertoire was sampled before or during the peak T cell response, only after it.

About this clone itself: Its antigen is not known.

The table came from immunoSEQ multiplex PCR; TCRdb's copy has only in-frame clones and leaves some out. The sample records 140,000 to 150,000 clones, approximately 89% being singletons. Germline lookup yields CDR1 SGHDN and CDR2 FVKESK. V was cut by 1 base and J by 3 bases, with 7 bases left in between. There are 14 residues in the CDR3. The rearrangement uses TRBV14 and TRBJ1-3; D call uncertain. Sequenced here: peripheral blood, sampled on day 0 of AZD1222 vaccination. This receptor was identified in an adult in good health. This CDR3 is CASSQVGIGNTIYF. CDR3 sequence (DNA): TGTGCCAGCAGCCAAGTCGGAATTGGAAACACCATATATTTT. The full variable domain, completed using reference TRBV14 and TRBJ1-3, is EAGVTQFPSHSVIEKGQTVTLRCDPISGHDNLYWYRRVMGKEIKFLLHFVKESKQDESGMPNNRFLAERTGGTYSTLKVQPAELEDSGVYFCASSQVGIGNTIYFGEGSWLTVV.